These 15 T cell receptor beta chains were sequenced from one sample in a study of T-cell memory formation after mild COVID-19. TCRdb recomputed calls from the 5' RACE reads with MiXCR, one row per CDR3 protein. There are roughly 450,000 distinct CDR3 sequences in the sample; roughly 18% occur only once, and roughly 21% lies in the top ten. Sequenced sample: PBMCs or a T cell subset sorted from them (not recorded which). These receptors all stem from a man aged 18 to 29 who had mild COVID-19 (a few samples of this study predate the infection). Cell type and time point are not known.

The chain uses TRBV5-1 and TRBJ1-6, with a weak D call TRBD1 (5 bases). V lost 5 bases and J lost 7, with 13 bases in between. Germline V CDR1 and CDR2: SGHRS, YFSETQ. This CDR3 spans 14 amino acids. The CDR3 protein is CASSRDWNNSPLHF. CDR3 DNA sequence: TGCGCCAGCAGTCGGGACTGGAACAATTCACCCCTCCACTTT.

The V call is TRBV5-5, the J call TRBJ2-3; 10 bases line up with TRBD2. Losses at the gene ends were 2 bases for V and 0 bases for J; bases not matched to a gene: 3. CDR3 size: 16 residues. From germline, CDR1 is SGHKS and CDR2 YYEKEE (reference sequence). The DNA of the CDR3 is TGTGCCAGCAGCTTCTATAGCGGGGGGAGCACAGATACGCAGTATTTT. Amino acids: CASSFYSGGSTDTQYF.

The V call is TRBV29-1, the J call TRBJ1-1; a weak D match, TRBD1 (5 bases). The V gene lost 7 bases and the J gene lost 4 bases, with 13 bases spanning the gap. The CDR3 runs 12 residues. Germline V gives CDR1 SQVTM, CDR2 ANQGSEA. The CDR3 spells CSAEDIRTEAFF. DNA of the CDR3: TGCAGCGCCGAGGACATTCGCACTGAAGCTTTCTTT.

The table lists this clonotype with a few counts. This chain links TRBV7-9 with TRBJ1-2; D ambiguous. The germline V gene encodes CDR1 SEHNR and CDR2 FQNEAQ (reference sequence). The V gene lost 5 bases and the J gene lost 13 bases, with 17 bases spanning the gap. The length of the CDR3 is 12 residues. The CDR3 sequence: CASSLGYRSSTF. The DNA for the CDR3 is TGTGCCAGCAGCCTAGGGTACCGGTCTAGCACCTTC.

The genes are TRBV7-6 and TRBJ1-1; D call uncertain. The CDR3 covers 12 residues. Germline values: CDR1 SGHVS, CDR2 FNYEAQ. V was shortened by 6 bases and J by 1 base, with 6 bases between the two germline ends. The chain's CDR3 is CASRSGNTEAFF. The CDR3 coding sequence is TGTGCCAGCAGATCCGGGAACACTGAAGCTTTCTTT. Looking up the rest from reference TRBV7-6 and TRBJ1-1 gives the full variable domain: GAGVSQSPRYKVTKRGQDVALRCDPISGHVSLYWYRQALGQGPEFLTYFNYEAQQDKSGLPNDRFSAERPEGSISTLTIQRTEQRDSAMYRCASRSGNTEAFFGQGTRLTVV.

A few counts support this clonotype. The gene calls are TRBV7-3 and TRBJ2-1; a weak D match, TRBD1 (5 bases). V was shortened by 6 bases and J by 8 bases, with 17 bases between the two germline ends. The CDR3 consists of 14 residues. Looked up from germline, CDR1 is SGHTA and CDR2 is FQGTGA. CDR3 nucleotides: TGTGCCAGCAGTTCACAGGAGCACTGGCATGAGCAGTTCTTC. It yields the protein CASSSQEHWHEQFF.

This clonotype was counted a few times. This chain's CDR3 is CAWSGRKLRTEAFF. Written as DNA, the CDR3 is TGTGCCTGGAGTGGGAGGAAATTGAGGACTGAAGCTTTCTTT. The rearrangement joins TRBV30 to TRBJ1-1; no reliable D call. The V end was cut by 1 base, the J end by 5 bases, with 14 bases between. The CDR3 sequence is 14 residues long. The germline V gene has CDR1 GTSNPN and CDR2 SVGIG (reference sequence).

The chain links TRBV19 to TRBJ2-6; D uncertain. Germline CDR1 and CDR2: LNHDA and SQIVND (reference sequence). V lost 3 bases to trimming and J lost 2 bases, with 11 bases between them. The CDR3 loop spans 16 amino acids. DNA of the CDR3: TGTGCCAGTAGTATCTGGGGTGGCACTGGGGCCAACGTCCTGACTTTC. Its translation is CASSIWGGTGANVLTF.

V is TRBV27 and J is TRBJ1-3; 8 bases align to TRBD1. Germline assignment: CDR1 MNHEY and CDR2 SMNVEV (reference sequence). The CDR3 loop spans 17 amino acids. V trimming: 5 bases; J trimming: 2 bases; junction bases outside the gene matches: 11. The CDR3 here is CASSPQFQGAAGNTIYF. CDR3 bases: TGTGCCAGCAGTCCACAATTCCAGGGGGCAGCTGGAAACACCATATATTTT.

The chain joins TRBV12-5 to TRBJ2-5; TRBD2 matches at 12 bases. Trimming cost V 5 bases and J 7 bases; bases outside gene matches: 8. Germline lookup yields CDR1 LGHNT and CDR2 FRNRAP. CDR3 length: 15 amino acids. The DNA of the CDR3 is TGTGCTAGTGGTCTAGCGGGGGGGCGGAGCTTGACCCAGTACTTC. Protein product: CASGLAGGRSLTQYF.

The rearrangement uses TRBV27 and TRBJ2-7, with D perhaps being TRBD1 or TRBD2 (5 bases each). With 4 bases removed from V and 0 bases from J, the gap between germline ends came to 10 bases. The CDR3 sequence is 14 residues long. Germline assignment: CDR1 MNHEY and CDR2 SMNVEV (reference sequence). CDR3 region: CASSSGTVSYEQYF. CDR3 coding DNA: TGTGCCAGCAGTTCCGGGACGGTCTCCTACGAGCAGTACTTC.

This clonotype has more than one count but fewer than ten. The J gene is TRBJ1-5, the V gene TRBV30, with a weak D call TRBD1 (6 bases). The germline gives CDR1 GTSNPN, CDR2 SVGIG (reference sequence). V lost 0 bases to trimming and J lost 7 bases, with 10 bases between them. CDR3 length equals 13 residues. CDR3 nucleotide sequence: TGTGCCTGGAGTGTACAGGGAAGCCAGCCCCAGCATTTT. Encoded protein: CAWSVQGSQPQHF. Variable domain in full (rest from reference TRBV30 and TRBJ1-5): SQTIHQWPATLVQPVGSPLSLECTVEGTSNPNLYWYRQAAGRGLQLLFYSVGIGQISSEVPQNLSASRPQDRQFILSSKKLLLSDSGFYLCAWSVQGSQPQHFGDGTRLSIL.

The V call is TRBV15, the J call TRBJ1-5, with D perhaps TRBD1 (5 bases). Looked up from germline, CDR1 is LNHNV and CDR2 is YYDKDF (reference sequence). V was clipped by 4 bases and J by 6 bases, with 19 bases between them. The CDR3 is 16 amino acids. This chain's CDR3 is CATSTRRLGPGQPQHF. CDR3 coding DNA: TGTGCCACCAGCACCCGAAGGTTGGGGCCTGGTCAGCCCCAGCATTTT. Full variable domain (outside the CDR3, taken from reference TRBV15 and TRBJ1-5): DAMVIQNPRYQVTQFGKPVTLSCSQTLNHNVMYWYQQKSSQAPKLLFHYYDKDFNNEADTPDNFQSRRPNTSFCFLDIRSPGLGDTAMYLCATSTRRLGPGQPQHFGDGTRLSIL.

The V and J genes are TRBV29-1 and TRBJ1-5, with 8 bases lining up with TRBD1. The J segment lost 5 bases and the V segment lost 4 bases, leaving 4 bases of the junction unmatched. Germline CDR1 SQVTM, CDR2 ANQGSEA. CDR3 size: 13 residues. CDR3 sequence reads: CSVGTGRHQPQHF. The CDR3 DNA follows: TGCAGCGTTGGGACAGGGAGGCATCAGCCCCAGCATTTT. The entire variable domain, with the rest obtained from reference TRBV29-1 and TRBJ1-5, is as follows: SAVISQKPSRDICQRGTSLTIQCQVDSQVTMMFWYRQQPGQSLTLIATANQGSEATYESGFVIDKFPISRPNLTFSTLTVSNMSPEDSSIYLCSVGTGRHQPQHFGDGTRLSIL.

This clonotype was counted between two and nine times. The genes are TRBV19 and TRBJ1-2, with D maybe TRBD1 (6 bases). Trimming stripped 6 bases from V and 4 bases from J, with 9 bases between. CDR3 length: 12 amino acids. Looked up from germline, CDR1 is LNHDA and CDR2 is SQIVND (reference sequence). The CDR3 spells CASREQGYGYTF. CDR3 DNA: TGTGCCAGTAGGGAACAGGGCTATGGCTACACCTTC.